One sample yielded the 11 T cell receptor beta chains listed below, sequenced in a study of blood T cells in healthy people across ages. Together with a sample-barcoded 5' primer, a J-beta primer mix was included in a second PCR lasting roughly 6 to 12 cycles. Each CDR3 protein gets one entry after TCRdb re-called the 5' RACE reads with MiXCR. Of roughly 1.6 million distinct CDR3 sequences listed, about 32% were seen once; the top ten hold around 11%. Source material: blood. The receptors derive from a woman in her twenties or thirties in good health.

Concerning this clonotype: One end of the junction is discordant with germline, which a read error may explain. This sequence joins TRBV27 and TRBJ2-1; D not certain. Germline lookup yields CDR1 MNHEY and CDR2 SMNVEV (reference sequence). The CDR3 length is 17 residues. The CDR3 here is CASRSHGRYLLNNERFF. Here the CDR3 DNA reads TGTGCCAGCAGAAGTCATGGTCGCTACTTATTAAACAATGAGCGGTTCTTC.

This clonotype has a handful of counts. V and J are TRBV5-1 and TRBJ2-7, with TRBD1 as a possible D gene (5 bases). The V gene lost 0 bases and the J gene lost 3 bases, with 16 bases spanning the gap. The V gene's germline CDR1 is SGHRS and CDR2 YFSETQ. The CDR3 is 16 amino acids. Here the CDR3 reads CASSLEVTGKLYEQYF. As DNA, the CDR3 is TGCGCCAGCAGCTTGGAGGTTACAGGCAAACTCTACGAGCAGTACTTC.

The gene calls are TRBV6-1 and TRBJ1-2; D remains unclear. Germline-derived CDR1 and CDR2 are MNHNS and SASEGT. V gave up 8 bases and J gave up 2 bases, with 15 bases separating them. The CDR3 totals 14 residues. In nucleotides, the CDR3 is TGTGCCAGCCGTATTCGGGGTACGAACTATGGCTACACCTTC. Encoded protein: CASRIRGTNYGYTF.

This chain uses TRBV6-5 with TRBJ2-1; TRBD1 aligns across 7 bases. Germline V gene sequence: CDR1 MNHEY, CDR2 SVGAGI. V gave up 0 bases and J gave up 6 bases; unmatched junction bases: 14. The CDR3 totals 18 residues. The CDR3 bases are TGTGCCAGCAGTTACTCCGTGACAGGGATAAAGGGAATCAATGAGCAGTTCTTC. Protein: CASSYSVTGIKGINEQFF.

Concerning this clonotype itself: Just one base apart from a much larger clone, this may be a read error. The chain has TRBV7-3 and TRBJ2-1; 7 bases map to TRBD1. Per germline, CDR1 SGHTA and CDR2 FQGTGA. The CDR3 is 16 residues long. Germline trimming cut 0 bases from V and 6 bases from J; bases unmatched to any gene: 8. The CDR3 spells CASSLTRGRGSNEQFF. In DNA form, the CDR3 reads TGTGCCAGCAGCTTAACCCGGGGCAGGGGGTCCAATGAGCAGTTCTTC.

The rearrangement links TRBV11-2 to TRBJ2-2; D call uncertain. Trimming removed 4 bases at V and 5 bases at J, with 11 bases between. The V gene's germline CDR1 is SGHAT and CDR2 FQNNGV. The CDR3 length is 14 residues. Here the CDR3 reads CASSSSLGTGELFF. The CDR3 nucleotides read TGTGCCAGCAGCTCCTCCTTGGGGACCGGGGAGCTGTTTTTT. Based on the CDR3 plus reference TRBV11-2 and TRBJ2-2, the full variable domain is EAGVAQSPRYKIIEKRQSVAFWCNPISGHATLYWYQQILGQGPKLLIQFQNNGVVDDSQLPKDRFSAERLKGVDSTLKIQPAKLEDSAVYLCASSSSLGTGELFFGEGSRLTVL.

This chain joins TRBV2 and TRBJ2-3; 8 bases line up with TRBD1. CDR1 SNHLY and CDR2 FYNNEI come from the germline V gene. Trimming took 6 bases from V and 5 from J; bases not matched to a gene: 7. CDR3 size: 14 residues. The CDR3 sequence: CASRTDRVLDTQYF. For the CDR3, the DNA is TGTGCCAGCAGGACGGACAGGGTACTAGATACGCAGTATTTT.

This clonotype has a count of ten or more. The chain carries TRBV4-1 and TRBJ2-1; no firm D call. Germline V CDR1 and CDR2: MGHRA, YSYEKL. The V gene lost 0 bases and the J gene lost 8 bases, with 8 bases spanning the gap. CDR3 size: 13 residues. As DNA, the CDR3 is TGCGCCAGCAGCCAAGATATTCAGGATGAGCAGTTCTTC. Protein sequence: CASSQDIQDEQFF.

The chain employs TRBV11-2 and TRBJ2-7, with no clear D. Trimming pared 7 bases from V and 6 bases from J, leaving 19 bases between. Looked up from germline, CDR1 is SGHAT and CDR2 is FQNNGV. The length of the CDR3 is 14 residues. In DNA form, the CDR3 reads TGTGCCAGCACCCAAGGCCTAGGGCCGGGCGAGCAGTACTTC. The encoded protein is CASTQGLGPGEQYF.

The rearrangement uses TRBV6-1 and TRBJ2-2; 9 positions agree with TRBD1. This CDR3 region has 14 residues. V lost 5 bases, J lost 7 bases, and 5 bases stayed unmatched. CDR1 MNHNS and CDR2 SASEGT come from the germline V gene. The CDR3 nucleotides read TGTGCCAGCAGTCCGCGGACAGGGGTCGGGGAGCTGTTTTTT. Protein product: CASSPRTGVGELFF.

The rearrangement joins TRBV6-1 to TRBJ2-3; 12 nucleotides align to TRBD2. The V gene's germline CDR1 is MNHNS and CDR2 SASEGT. The CDR3 consists of 16 residues. With V trimmed by 5 bases and J by 2 bases, 5 bases remained unmatched. Written as DNA, the CDR3 is TGTGCCAGCAGTTCTAGGACTAGCGGGGTCACAGATACGCAGTATTTT. This gives the protein CASSSRTSGVTDTQYF.